The 26 T cell receptor beta chains listed next were all sequenced from one sample in a study of cytomegalovirus exposure and HLA in healthy donors. PCR employed 60 Vbeta and 13 Jbeta primers. Profiled with immunoSEQ multiplex PCR; TCRdb holds only in-frame clones, not every one. The repertoire holds 90,000 to 120,000 clones, 70% seen once, with approximately 11% in the top ten. The sequenced sample consisted of PBMCs. These receptors were taken from a man in his forties in good health and CMV-seropositive.

The chain recombines TRBV5-1 with TRBJ2-1, with 12 bases that match TRBD2. The CDR3 consists of 16 residues. Losses at the gene ends were 3 bases for V and 2 bases for J; bases not matched to a gene: 3. Germline CDR1 and CDR2: SGHRS and YFSETQ. The DNA of the CDR3 is TGCGCCAGCAGCTCCCTAGCGGGAGGGGCCTACAATGAGCAGTTCTTC. Translation gives CASSSLAGGAYNEQFF.

The J gene is TRBJ1-2, the V gene TRBV29-1, with D possibly TRBD1 on 5 matching bases. V lost 7 bases to trimming and J lost 3 bases, with 18 bases between them. The CDR3 runs to 14 residues. Germline V gene sequence: CDR1 SQVTM, CDR2 ANQGSEA. The CDR3 sequence is CSARSGTNYYGYTF. The CDR3 DNA sequence: TGCAGCGCGAGAAGCGGGACGAATTACTATGGCTACACCTTC.

The chain links TRBV2 to TRBJ1-1; 7 nucleotides agree with TRBD1. Germline CDR1 SNHLY, CDR2 FYNNEI. The CDR3 covers 15 residues. V was clipped by 6 bases and J by 7 bases; unmatched bases: 14. CDR3 in DNA: TGTGCCAGCAGCTCCTCGGACAGGCAATACGGTGAAGCTTTCTTT. The encoded protein is CASSSSDRQYGEAFF.

This clone was observed a few times. This chain joins TRBV30 and TRBJ2-1; D remains unclear. Germline V gene lookup returns CDR1 GTSNPN and CDR2 SVGIG (reference sequence). The CDR3 covers 14 residues. Trimming removed 5 bases at V and 8 bases at J, with 19 bases between. The CDR3 DNA reads TGTGCCTGGGGCCGGATCCGGGTAACCGATGAGCAGTTCTTC. Translated, it gives CAWGRIRVTDEQFF.

This clone was seen a handful of times. The chain uses TRBV7-9 and TRBJ1-4, with TRBD1 as a possible D gene (6 bases). Trimming cost V 5 bases and J 6 bases, with 13 bases left between them. CDR1 is SEHNR and CDR2 is FQNEAQ in the germline V gene (reference sequence). CDR3 length: 14 residues. As DNA, the CDR3 is TGTGCCAGCAGCCTACAGGGAAGGGATGAAAAACTGTTTTTT. Translation gives CASSLQGRDEKLFF.

This clone was seen more than once but under ten times. The V call is TRBV28, the J call TRBJ2-7; TRBD2 matches 13 bases. V gave up 2 bases and J gave up 6 bases; unmatched junction bases: 4. CDR1 and CDR2 (germline): MDHEN, SYDVKM. There are 15 residues in the CDR3. For the CDR3, the DNA is TGTGCCAGCAGTTTAGGACTAGCGGGAGTCAGCGAGCAGTACTTC. It encodes CASSLGLAGVSEQYF.

This clone turned up a few times. This chain joins TRBV7-8 and TRBJ2-3, with a weak D call TRBD1 (6 bases). The length of the CDR3 is 13 residues. Trimming stripped 4 bases from V and 5 bases from J, with 10 bases between. In germline, CDR1 is SGHVS, CDR2 FQNEAQ. The chain's CDR3 is CASSWKGVDTQYF. In nucleotides, the CDR3 is TGTGCCAGCAGCTGGAAGGGGGTAGATACGCAGTATTTT.

The chain employs TRBV6-1 and TRBJ1-2; TRBD1 is a possible D gene (5 bases). Germline CDR1 is MNHNS and CDR2 is SASEGT. V was shortened by 6 bases and J by 0 bases, with 14 bases between the two germline ends. There are 15 residues in the CDR3. The CDR3 region is CASRYRTNANYGYTF. The CDR3 DNA reads TGTGCCAGCAGGTACAGGACCAACGCTAACTATGGCTACACCTTC.

In this sample, this clone turned up once. DNA of the CDR3: TGCGCCAGCAGCCGCCCCGACGCTACAGGGGGATCTGAGACCCAGTACTTC. Translated, it gives CASSRPDATGGSETQYF. The chain has TRBV5-1 and TRBJ2-5; the match to TRBD1 covers 8 bases. This CDR3 has 17 residues. The J segment lost 5 bases and the V segment lost 4 bases, leaving 16 bases of the junction unmatched. CDR1 is SGHRS and CDR2 is YFSETQ in the germline V gene.

This sequence joins TRBV6-5 and TRBJ1-2, with D possibly matching TRBD1 (5 bases). V dropped 4 bases and J dropped 6 bases, with 18 bases sitting between them. The CDR3 has 15 amino acids. CDR1 MNHEY and CDR2 SVGAGI come from the germline V gene. The CDR3 DNA reads as TGTGCCAGCAGTTGCTCGATTACAGAAGGGGATGGCTACACCTTC. Protein: CASSCSITEGDGYTF.

This clone came up a few times. CDR3 region: CASRYTELLYV. In DNA form, the CDR3 reads TGTGCCAGCAGATACACCGAATTGCTGTACGTC. The chain links TRBV2 to TRBJ2-7, with D uncertain. V lost 6 bases, J lost 12 bases, and 15 bases lay in between. The CDR3 extends over 11 amino acids. Germline assignment: CDR1 SNHLY and CDR2 FYNNEI.

V gene TRBV6-5 combines with J gene TRBJ1-1, with D uncertain. Germline CDR1 MNHEY, CDR2 SVGAGI. The CDR3 covers 13 residues. Between the trimmed V and J ends, which lost 6 bases and 0 bases, there was a span of 8 bases. CDR3 amino acids: CASSSQLNTEAFF. In DNA form, the CDR3 reads TGTGCCAGCAGCTCCCAGTTGAACACTGAAGCTTTCTTT.

The chain carries TRBV4-2 and TRBJ2-5; 14 bases are a match to TRBD2. This CDR3 spans 18 amino acids. The trim removed 1 base at V and 3 bases at J, leaving 7 bases unmatched. Per the germline V gene, CDR1 is LGHNA and CDR2 is YNFKEQ. CDR3 residues: CASSQVGLAGVWEETQYF. The CDR3 DNA sequence: TGTGCCAGCAGCCAAGTGGGACTAGCGGGAGTATGGGAAGAGACCCAGTACTTC.

The chain joins TRBV10-2 to TRBJ2-1, with 11 bases lining up with TRBD2. CDR3 length equals 17 residues. CDR1 is WSHSY and CDR2 is SAAADI in the germline V gene. V lost 1 base and J lost 6; bases outside the gene matches: 8. The CDR3 DNA reads TGCGCCAGCAGTGAGTGGGTAGCGGGAGGGCCTGGCAATGAGCAGTTCTTC. This encodes CASSEWVAGGPGNEQFF.

The V gene is TRBV4-3, the J gene TRBJ2-2, with 7 bases that match TRBD1. The CDR3 contains 17 residues. The germline gives CDR1 LGHNA, CDR2 YSLEER. Trimming removed 4 bases from V and 7 bases from J; junction bases left unmatched: 15. The CDR3, as DNA: TGCGCCAGCAGCCCCTGGACAGGTCGAGACGAAGGCGGGGAGCTGTTTTTT. This sequence encodes CASSPWTGRDEGGELFF.

The V and J genes are TRBV5-1 and TRBJ2-2, with a weak D call TRBD2 (6 bases). Germline V gives CDR1 SGHRS, CDR2 YFSETQ. The CDR3 spans 13 residues. V was pared by 6 bases and J by 4 bases, with 10 bases between. The CDR3 region is CASTLGGTGELFF. CDR3 in DNA: TGCGCCAGCACTTTGGGAGGCACCGGGGAGCTGTTTTTT.

The CDR3 here is CASSPGAKPNTEAFF. CDR3 sequence (DNA): TGTGCCAGCTCACCAGGGGCAAAGCCGAACACTGAAGCTTTCTTT. The chain links TRBV18 to TRBJ1-1; tentatively, D is TRBD1 (5 bases). Between the trimmed V and J ends, which lost 2 bases and 1 base, there was a span of 11 bases. The CDR3 consists of 15 residues. Per the germline V gene, CDR1 is KGHSH and CDR2 is LQKENI.

The sample holds a few counts of this clone. V is TRBV18 and J is TRBJ1-5; 8 bases agree with TRBD1. CDR3 length equals 15 residues. With 2 bases clipped from V and 7 bases from J, the junction kept 7 bases outside the gene matches. Germline-derived CDR1 and CDR2 are KGHSH and LQKENI. The CDR3 region has the DNA TGTGCCAGCTCACCAGGCAGGGGGCTAAGACAGCCCCAGCATTTT. It specifies CASSPGRGLRQPQHF.

This chain connects TRBV5-4 to TRBJ2-7, with 13 bases that match TRBD2. The CDR3 has 16 residues. Trimming took 0 bases from V and 3 from J; bases not matched to a gene: 3. The germline gives CDR1 SGHNT, CDR2 YYREEE (reference sequence). CDR3 sequence reads: CASSLGGLAGLYEQYV. The CDR3 DNA sequence: TGTGCCAGCAGCTTGGGGGGACTAGCGGGACTCTACGAGCAGTACGTC.

The CDR3 DNA reads as TGTGCCAGCAGCCAGGTACAGGGGGCGAGTCAGCCCCAGCATTTT. Translating gives CASSQVQGASQPQHF. The genes are TRBV4-2 and TRBJ1-5, with 9 bases matching TRBD1. V shed 3 bases, J shed 6 bases, and the junction held 6 bases outside the gene matches. Looked up from germline, CDR1 is LGHNA and CDR2 is YNFKEQ. The CDR3 extends over 15 amino acids.

This chain joins TRBV18 and TRBJ1-6; D is unclear. The germline CDR1 and CDR2 sequences are KGHSH and LQKENI. V dropped 3 bases and J dropped 8 bases, with 14 bases sitting between them. The CDR3 has 15 residues. Here the CDR3 reads CASSPTNWEDSPLHF. The CDR3 DNA sequence: TGTGCCAGCTCACCTACAAACTGGGAGGATTCACCCCTCCACTTT.

The rearrangement links TRBV30 to TRBJ2-2, with no clear D. The CDR3 consists of 12 residues. The germline V gene encodes CDR1 GTSNPN and CDR2 SVGIG (reference sequence). The V end was cut by 2 bases, the J end by 7 bases, with 8 bases between. DNA for the CDR3: TGTGCCTGGAGTTACCGGAGCGGGGAGCTGTTTTTT. As protein: CAWSYRSGELFF.

V and J are TRBV28 and TRBJ2-5; TRBD1 aligns across 8 bases. The germline V gene encodes CDR1 MDHEN and CDR2 SYDVKM. The CDR3 is 14 amino acids. Germline trimming cut 3 bases from V and 2 bases from J; bases unmatched to any gene: 2. As DNA, the CDR3 is TGTGCCAGCAGTTTTGACAGGGGTCAAGAGACCCAGTACTTC. Amino acids: CASSFDRGQETQYF.

V is TRBV29-1 and J is TRBJ2-1, with 9 bases aligning to TRBD1. J was trimmed by 6 bases and V by 6 bases; bases with no gene match: 12. There are 15 residues in the CDR3. Germline assignment: CDR1 SQVTM and CDR2 ANQGSEA. The CDR3 spells CSVLGGTGLGNEQFF. The CDR3 nucleotides read TGCAGCGTCCTCGGGGGGACAGGGTTGGGCAATGAGCAGTTCTTC.

In nucleotides, the CDR3 is TGTGCCAGCAGCGTACAGGGGGCGGCTAGCGGGAGAGAGGAGCTGTTTTTT. It specifies CASSVQGAASGREELFF. V and J are TRBV7-2 and TRBJ2-2; possibly TRBD2 for D (10 bases). CDR3 length: 17 amino acids. V was cut by 5 bases and J by 10 bases, with 26 bases left in between. The germline V gene has CDR1 SGHTA and CDR2 FQGNSA.

V and J are TRBV4-1 and TRBJ1-4, with a weak D call TRBD1 (5 bases). The CDR3 is 14 amino acids. The V gene lost 4 bases and the J gene lost 4 bases, with 10 bases spanning the gap. Germline-derived CDR1 and CDR2 are MGHRA and YSYEKL. CDR3 nucleotides: TGCGCCAGCAGCCGTTTGACAGTTAATGAAAAACTGTTTTTT. It specifies CASSRLTVNEKLFF.